Included here is one T cell receptor beta chain sequence, with context. V was shortened by 1 base and J by 8 bases, with 24 bases between the two germline ends. Per germline, CDR1 SEHNR and CDR2 FQNEAQ (reference sequence). This CDR3 region has 18 residues. The data were obtained in a study of blood T cell repertoires in COVID-19. Produced via immunoSEQ multiplex PCR; TCRdb's table is partial and in-frame only. The sample holds around 170,000 clones; approximately 86% are singletons and the top ten take more than 7.5%. The sequencing sample was made of peripheral blood. The TCR sequence derives from a man aged 50-60 years with active or convalescent COVID-19. The gene calls are TRBV7-9 and TRBJ2-4, with D perhaps matching TRBD2 (6 bases). CDR3: CASSLVVLEITRRDIQYF. Written as DNA, the CDR3 is TGTGCCAGCAGCTTAGTAGTTCTCGAGATCACCCGGAGGGACATTCAGTACTTC.